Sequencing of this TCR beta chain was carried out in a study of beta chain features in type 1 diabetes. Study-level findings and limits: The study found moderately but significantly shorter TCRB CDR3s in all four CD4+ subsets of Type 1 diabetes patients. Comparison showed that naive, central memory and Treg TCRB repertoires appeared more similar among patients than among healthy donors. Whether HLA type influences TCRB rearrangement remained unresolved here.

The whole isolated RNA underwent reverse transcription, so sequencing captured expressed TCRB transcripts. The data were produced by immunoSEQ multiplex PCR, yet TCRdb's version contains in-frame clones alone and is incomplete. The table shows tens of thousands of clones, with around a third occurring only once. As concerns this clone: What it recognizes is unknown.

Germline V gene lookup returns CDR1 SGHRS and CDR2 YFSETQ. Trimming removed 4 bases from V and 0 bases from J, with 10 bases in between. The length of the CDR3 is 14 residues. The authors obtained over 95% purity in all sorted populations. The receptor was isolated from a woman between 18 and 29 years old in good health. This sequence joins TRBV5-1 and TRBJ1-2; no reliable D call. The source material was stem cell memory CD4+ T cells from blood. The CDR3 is CASSPEGPNYGYTF. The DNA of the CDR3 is TGCGCCAGCAGCCCCGAGGGTCCTAACTATGGCTACACCTTC.